This T cell receptor beta chain was observed in a study of T cell clones after liver transplantation. In the study overall: Post-transplant blood was tracked for graft-donor-reactive T cell clones identified in a pre-transplant mixed lymphocyte reaction. Third-party-reactive TCRbeta sequences from pre-transplant mixed lymphocyte reactions served as antigen-independent comparators.

Germline V gene sequence: CDR1 SGHTS, CDR2 YDEGEE. The CDR3 sequence is 17 residues long. V shed 3 bases, J shed 6 bases, and the junction held 14 bases outside the gene matches. Using immunoSEQ multiplex PCR, the repertoire was profiled, and TCRdb retains in-frame clones only, with some absent. The profile shows some 33,000 clones, just under 95% of them singletons. The chain couples TRBV5-8 to TRBJ1-4; 7 bases fit TRBD1. This specimen was CD8+ T cells from blood, taken 12 months after liver transplant. The TCR was taken from a human patient who received a liver transplant. Some T cells may have originated in the graft donor. The CDR3: CASSSTGDPPMDEKLFF. CDR3 sequence (DNA): TGTGCCAGCAGCTCAACAGGGGACCCCCCAATGGATGAAAAACTGTTTTTT.